The T cell receptor beta chain under discussion was sequenced for a study of shared clonotypes between healthy human individuals. As for the study in general: Samples came from a couple of female and a few male donors aged 18 to 49. The study, taken as a whole, reports: Deeper or shallower sequencing was expected to change how clonotypes are shared among donors.

Profiled with immunoSEQ multiplex PCR; TCRdb holds only in-frame clones, not every one. The repertoire has over a million clones, 96% of them found once; the top ten carry approximately 1.2%. Comments on this clone: Antigen specificity is unknown.

This sequence originates from a man aged 25 to 40 in good health. Sequencing input: naive CD4+ T cells sorted from blood. As to subset: CD45RA+ positively selected.

The CDR3 sequence is CASSITIAGVADTQYF. The CDR3 DNA reads TGTGCCAGCAGCATAACTATAGCGGGAGTGGCGGATACGCAGTATTTT. The chain couples TRBV5-6 to TRBJ2-3; TRBD2 matches at 9 bases. Germline V CDR1 and CDR2: SGHDT, YYEEEE. This CDR3 has 16 residues. V shed 4 bases, J shed 6 bases, and the junction held 12 bases outside the gene matches.